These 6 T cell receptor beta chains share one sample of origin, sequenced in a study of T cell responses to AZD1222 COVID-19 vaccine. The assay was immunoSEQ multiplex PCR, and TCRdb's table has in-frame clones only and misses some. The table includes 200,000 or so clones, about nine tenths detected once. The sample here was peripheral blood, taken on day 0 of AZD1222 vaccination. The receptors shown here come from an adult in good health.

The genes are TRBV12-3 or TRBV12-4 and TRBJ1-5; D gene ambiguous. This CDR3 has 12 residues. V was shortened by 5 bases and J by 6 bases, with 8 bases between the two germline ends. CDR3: CASSPYAQPQHF. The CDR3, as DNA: TGTGCCAGCAGTCCATATGCTCAGCCCCAGCATTTT.

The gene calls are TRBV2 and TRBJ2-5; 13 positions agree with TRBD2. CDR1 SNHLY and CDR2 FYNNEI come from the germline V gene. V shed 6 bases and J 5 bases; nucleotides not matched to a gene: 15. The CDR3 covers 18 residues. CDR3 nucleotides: TGTGCCAGCAGCCCAATCCAAACTAGCGGGAGGGCTCCGGAGACCCAGTACTTC. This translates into CASSPIQTSGRAPETQYF.

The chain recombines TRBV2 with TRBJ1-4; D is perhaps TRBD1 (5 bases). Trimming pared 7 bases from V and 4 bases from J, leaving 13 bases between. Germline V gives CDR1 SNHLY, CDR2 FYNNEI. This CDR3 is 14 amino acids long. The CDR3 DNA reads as TGTGCCAGCATTCTGGACCAGGGTAATGAAAAACTGTTTTTT. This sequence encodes CASILDQGNEKLFF.

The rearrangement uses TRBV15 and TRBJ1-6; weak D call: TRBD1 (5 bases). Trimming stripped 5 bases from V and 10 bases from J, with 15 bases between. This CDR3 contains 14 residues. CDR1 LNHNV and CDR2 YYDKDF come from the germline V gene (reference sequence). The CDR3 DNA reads TGTGCCACCAGCTGGAGGGGAGAGGAATCACCCCTCCACTTT. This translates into CATSWRGEESPLHF.

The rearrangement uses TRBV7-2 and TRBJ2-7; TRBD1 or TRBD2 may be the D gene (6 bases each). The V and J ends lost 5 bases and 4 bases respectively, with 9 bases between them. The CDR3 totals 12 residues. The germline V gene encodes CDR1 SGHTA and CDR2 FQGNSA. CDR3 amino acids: CASSTGTYEQYF. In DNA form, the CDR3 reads TGTGCCAGCAGCACAGGGACTTACGAGCAGTACTTC.

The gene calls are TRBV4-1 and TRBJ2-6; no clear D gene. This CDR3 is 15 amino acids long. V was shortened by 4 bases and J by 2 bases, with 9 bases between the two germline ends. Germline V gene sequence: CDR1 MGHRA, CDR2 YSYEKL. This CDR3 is CASSPPWAGANVLTF. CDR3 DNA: TGCGCCAGCAGCCCACCTTGGGCTGGGGCCAACGTCCTGACTTTC.